This is a list of T cell receptor beta chains from one sample in a study of blood T cells in healthy people across ages. TCRdb re-called the 5' RACE reads with MiXCR, one entry per CDR3 protein. Of hundreds of thousands of distinct CDR3 sequences listed, around a quarter are singletons. These sequences were also reported in another study, on T cells of mothers and their children.

Input material: blood. These receptors all stem from a boy aged 5-17 years in good health. CDR3s include the opening cysteine and the closing phenylalanine or tryptophan. Fields, in order: clone size, D gene, J gene, V gene, CDR3 protein, CDR3 DNA. The D gene is left open where the match is weak. Not every row has a clone size; where given, it reads once, few, many or a size class.

size: .; D: .; J: TRBJ2-7; V: TRBV27; CDR3: CASSLEQMGSDEQYF; DNA: TGTGCCAGCAGTTTGGAACAGATGGGGAGTGACGAGCAGTACTTC
size: .; D: .; J: TRBJ1-1; V: TRBV5-5; CDR3: CASSLEKGDMMMNTEAFF; DNA: TGTGCCAGCAGCTTGGAAAAAGGTGACATGATGATGAACACTGAAGCTTTCTTT
size: few; D: .; J: TRBJ2-7; V: TRBV7-9; CDR3: CASSLGASGEQYF; DNA: TGTGCCAGCAGCTTAGGGGCCTCGGGGGAGCAGTACTTC
size: .; D: .; J: TRBJ2-7; V: TRBV7-9; CDR3: CASSSASRGNEQYF; DNA: TGTGCCAGCAGCTCAGCCTCTAGGGGCAACGAGCAGTACTTC
size: .; D: .; J: TRBJ1-1; V: TRBV3-1; CDR3: CASSQASVMNTEAFF; DNA: TGTGCCAGCAGCCAAGCGTCGGTCATGAACACTGAAGCTTTCTTT
size: .; D: .; J: TRBJ1-1; V: TRBV5-1; CDR3: CASSYGQGIVLNTEAFF; DNA: TGCGCCAGCAGCTACGGGCAGGGTATCGTCCTGAACACTGAAGCTTTCTTT
size: .; D: TRBD1; J: TRBJ2-1; V: TRBV13; CDR3: CASSPGQGWSYNEQFF; DNA: TGTGCCAGCAGCCCCGGACAGGGATGGTCCTACAATGAGCAGTTCTTC
size: few; D: TRBD2; J: TRBJ2-1; V: TRBV5-1; CDR3: CASSLGLAGPNEQFF; DNA: TGCGCCAGCAGCTTGGGCCTAGCGGGCCCCAATGAGCAGTTCTTC
size: many; D: TRBD2; J: TRBJ2-5; V: TRBV2; CDR3: CASRSSGGQETQYF; DNA: TGTGCCAGCAGGTCCAGCGGGGGCCAAGAGACCCAGTACTTC
size: .; D: .; J: TRBJ2-3; V: TRBV5-1; CDR3: CASSTLSGSTDTQYF; DNA: TGCGCCAGCAGCACCCTTAGCGGATCCACAGATACGCAGTATTTT
size: few; D: .; J: TRBJ2-7; V: TRBV7-9; CDR3: CASSSHVGLGTYEQYF; DNA: TGTGCCAGCAGCTCCCACGTGGGCTTGGGGACCTACGAGCAGTACTTC
size: .; D: .; J: TRBJ2-3; V: TRBV6-4; CDR3: CASSESGYTDTQYF; DNA: TGTGCCAGCAGTGAGAGCGGTTACACAGATACGCAGTATTTT
size: .; D: TRBD1; J: TRBJ2-3; V: TRBV20-1; CDR3: CSARVGDRDTDTQYF; DNA: TGCAGTGCTAGAGTTGGGGACAGGGATACAGATACGCAGTATTTT
size: few; D: .; J: TRBJ1-1; V: TRBV7-3; CDR3: CASSLNGANTEAFF; DNA: TGTGCCAGCAGCTTAAACGGGGCGAACACTGAAGCTTTCTTT
size: few; D: TRBD1; J: TRBJ1-4; V: TRBV18; CDR3: CASSPAARGLEKLFF; DNA: TGTGCCAGCTCACCAGCGGCCAGGGGGCTGGAAAAACTGTTTTTT
size: .; D: .; J: TRBJ1-5; V: TRBV2; CDR3: CASSGVGDQPQHF; DNA: TGTGCCAGCAGTGGGGTGGGAGATCAGCCCCAGCATTTT
size: few; D: TRBD1; J: TRBJ1-4; V: TRBV7-2; CDR3: CASSLGDRGLREKLFF; DNA: TGTGCCAGCAGCTTAGGAGACAGGGGGCTGAGGGAAAAACTGTTTTTT
size: few; D: TRBD2; J: TRBJ2-3; V: TRBV5-1; CDR3: CASSTTSGNTDTQYF; DNA: TGCGCCAGCAGCACAACTAGCGGGAACACAGATACGCAGTATTTT
size: .; D: TRBD1; J: TRBJ2-5; V: TRBV5-1; CDR3: CASRFRDRGQETQYF; DNA: TGCGCCAGCAGATTCCGGGACAGGGGCCAAGAGACCCAGTACTTC
size: few; D: .; J: TRBJ2-7; V: TRBV7-9; CDR3: CAGRTEGIYEQYF; DNA: TGTGCCGGTAGGACAGAAGGGATCTACGAGCAGTACTTC
size: few; D: TRBD2; J: TRBJ2-1; V: TRBV29-1; CDR3: CSVDHSRGDEQFF; DNA: TGCAGCGTTGATCACAGCCGGGGGGATGAGCAGTTCTTC
size: .; D: .; J: TRBJ1-3; V: TRBV5-1; CDR3: CASSLSSGRSSGNTIYF; DNA: TGCGCCAGCAGCTTGAGTTCCGGGAGAAGCTCTGGAAACACCATATATTTT
size: few; D: .; J: TRBJ2-5; V: TRBV20-1; CDR3: CSARERWLMYQETQYF; DNA: TGCAGTGCTAGAGAAAGGTGGCTGATGTACCAAGAGACCCAGTACTTC
size: .; D: .; J: TRBJ1-1; V: TRBV7-2; CDR3: CASSLGVENTEAFF; DNA: TGTGCCAGCAGCTTAGGCGTAGAGAACACTGAAGCTTTCTTT
size: few; D: TRBD2; J: TRBJ2-1; V: TRBV6-1; CDR3: CASNRAGGGYNEQFF; DNA: TGTGCCAGCAACAGAGCGGGAGGAGGTTACAATGAGCAGTTCTTC
size: .; D: .; J: TRBJ2-1; V: TRBV29-1; CDR3: CSGRQGGDYNEQFF; DNA: TGCAGCGGGCGACAGGGAGGGGACTACAATGAGCAGTTCTTC
size: few; D: TRBD2; J: TRBJ2-7; V: TRBV11-2; CDR3: CASSLVNKGLRGRDEQYF; DNA: TGTGCCAGCAGCTTAGTTAATAAGGGACTAAGGGGTCGGGACGAGCAGTACTTC
size: few; D: .; J: TRBJ1-2; V: TRBV10-3; CDR3: CAIRNRDKGYGYTF; DNA: TGTGCCATCAGGAACCGGGACAAGGGCTATGGCTACACCTTC
size: .; D: .; J: TRBJ2-5; V: TRBV4-2; CDR3: CASSPRGGKEAQYF; DNA: TGTGCCAGCAGCCCCCGGGGAGGCAAAGAGGCCCAGTACTTC
size: few; D: .; J: TRBJ2-1; V: TRBV7-9; CDR3: CASSLVDNSHEQFF; DNA: TGTGCCAGCAGCTTAGTAGACAATTCCCATGAGCAGTTCTTC
size: .; D: .; J: TRBJ2-2; V: TRBV5-1; CDR3: CASNLLGVANTGELFF; DNA: TGCGCCAGCAACCTCCTGGGGGTCGCGAACACCGGGGAGCTGTTTTTT
size: .; D: .; J: TRBJ1-1; V: TRBV7-9; CDR3: CASSFKSGDYTEAFF; DNA: TGTGCCAGCAGCTTTAAATCAGGGGATTACACTGAAGCTTTCTTT
size: few; D: TRBD2; J: TRBJ2-7; V: TRBV7-8; CDR3: CASSLSTGGSSYEQYF; DNA: TGTGCCAGCAGCTTATCTACGGGGGGAAGCTCCTACGAGCAGTACTTC
size: .; D: .; J: TRBJ2-1; V: TRBV5-1; CDR3: CASSLAAGTSYNEQFF; DNA: TGCGCCAGCAGCTTGGCCGCAGGGACCTCCTACAATGAGCAGTTCTTC
size: once; D: .; J: TRBJ2-4; V: TRBV6-5; CDR3: CASSATGQTDIQYF; DNA: TGTGCCAGCAGTGCAACGGGACAAACTGACATTCAGTACTTC
size: few; D: .; J: TRBJ2-3; V: TRBV12-3/TRBV12-4; CDR3: CASSLDVGADTQYF; DNA: TGTGCCAGCAGTTTAGATGTGGGGGCAGATACGCAGTATTTT
size: .; D: .; J: TRBJ1-1; V: TRBV19; CDR3: CASSIGPHNTEAFF; DNA: TGTGCCAGTAGTATAGGTCCCCATAACACTGAAGCTTTCTTT
size: few; D: .; J: TRBJ2-7; V: TRBV29-1; CDR3: CSVEGNRGQEQYF; DNA: TGCAGCGTTGAAGGAAATAGGGGTCAAGAGCAGTACTTC
size: few; D: TRBD1; J: TRBJ2-4; V: TRBV28; CDR3: CASRRTGSLTLAKNIQYF; DNA: TGTGCCAGCAGAAGGACAGGGTCTCTCACCCTAGCCAAAAACATTCAGTACTTC
size: .; D: TRBD1; J: TRBJ2-5; V: TRBV6-6; CDR3: CASCRTGTQETQYF; DNA: TGTGCCAGCTGCCGGACAGGGACTCAAGAGACCCAGTACTTC